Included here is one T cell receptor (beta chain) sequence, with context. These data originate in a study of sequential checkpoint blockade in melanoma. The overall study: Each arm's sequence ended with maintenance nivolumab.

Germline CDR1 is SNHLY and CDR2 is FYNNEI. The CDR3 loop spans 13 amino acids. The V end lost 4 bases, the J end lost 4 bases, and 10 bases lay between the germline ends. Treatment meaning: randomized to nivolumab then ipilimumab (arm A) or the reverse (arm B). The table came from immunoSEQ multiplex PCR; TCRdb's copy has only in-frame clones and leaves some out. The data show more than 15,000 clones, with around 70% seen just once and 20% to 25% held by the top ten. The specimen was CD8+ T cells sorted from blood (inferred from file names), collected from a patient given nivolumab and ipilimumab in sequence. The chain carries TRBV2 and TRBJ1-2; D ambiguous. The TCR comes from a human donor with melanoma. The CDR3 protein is CASSGESGYGYTF. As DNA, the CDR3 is TGTGCCAGCAGTGGCGAGAGTGGCTATGGCTACACCTTC.